This T cell receptor beta chain was captured by sequencing in a study of T-cell reconstitution after alpha-beta-depleted transplantation in children. Unique molecular identifiers were incorporated into the prepared TCRbeta library. MiXCR, applied by TCRdb to the PCR reads, yields one record per CDR3 protein. Of approximately 400,000 distinct CDR3 sequences in the sample, roughly a tenth are singletons; the top ten hold approximately 5%. The CDR3 loop spans 12 amino acids. The V end was cut by 6 bases, the J end by 5 bases, with 9 bases between. Germline CDR1 is LGHDT and CDR2 is YNNKEL (reference sequence).

The chain employs TRBV3-1 and TRBJ2-3, with D perhaps given as TRBD1 or TRBD2 (5 bases each). This clonotype originated in a human donor who donated a stem cell graft to a child with acute myeloid leukemia. The sequencing here drew on PBMCs from the stem cell graft donor, taken from the stem cell graft. The CDR3 spells CASRGVGDTQYF. The CDR3 DNA is TGTGCCAGCAGGGGGGTAGGAGATACGCAGTATTTT.